A single sample gave rise to the 29 T cell receptor beta chains below, sequenced in a study of T-cell reconstitution after alpha-beta-depleted transplantation in children. Construction of the TCRbeta library involved unique molecular identifiers. TCRdb processed the PCR reads anew with MiXCR; each CDR3 protein has one entry. The sample holds 640,000 or so distinct CDR3 sequences, 15% to 20% seen once. This material consisted of PBMCs from the stem cell graft donor, taken from the stem cell graft. These receptors were collected from a human donor who donated a stem cell graft to a child with acute myeloid leukemia.

The chain is built from TRBV4-3 and TRBJ2-2, with D perhaps TRBD2 (6 bases). CDR1 and CDR2 (germline): LGHNA, YSLEER. Deletions cut 2 bases from V and 4 bases from J, with 8 bases between. The CDR3 covers 14 residues. The CDR3 DNA is TGCGCCAGCAGCCAAAATAGCGGCACCGGGGAGCTGTTTTTT. Its translation: CASSQNSGTGELFF.

The CDR3 DNA follows: TGCAGTGCTAGAGACCCAGCGAGGAACACTGAAGCTTTCTTT. Encoded protein: CSARDPARNTEAFF. This chain links TRBV20-1 with TRBJ1-1, with D unclear. CDR1 DFQATT and CDR2 SNEGSKA come from the germline V gene (reference sequence). This CDR3 region has 14 residues. Trimming took 0 bases from V and 1 from J, leaving 9 bases between them.

This clonotype has only a few counts. The gene calls are TRBV7-2 and TRBJ1-1; the D is unclear. Germline CDR1 and CDR2: SGHTA and FQGNSA. V lost 5 bases, J lost 5 bases, and 18 bases lay in between. The CDR3 is 15 residues long. The CDR3 sequence is CASSIRLGQLTEAFF. CDR3 in DNA: TGTGCCAGCAGCATTAGATTGGGTCAGTTGACTGAAGCTTTCTTT.

In this sample, this clonotype turned up a few times. The CDR3: CSASSGGGAKNIQYF. CDR3 bases: TGCAGTGCTAGTTCGGGGGGAGGGGCCAAAAACATTCAGTACTTC. V usage is TRBV20-1 and J usage is TRBJ2-4; 7 positions agree with TRBD2. Germline-derived CDR1 and CDR2 are DFQATT and SNEGSKA (reference sequence). V dropped 3 bases and J dropped 1; count of bases not matched to a gene: 6. CDR3 length: 15 amino acids.

The V call is TRBV5-1, the J call TRBJ1-5; D might be TRBD1 (6 bases). V was pared by 4 bases and J by 6 bases, with 14 bases between. The CDR3 is 14 residues long. Germline V gives CDR1 SGHRS, CDR2 YFSETQ. The CDR3 loop reads CASSPTGPTQPQHF. The CDR3 DNA follows: TGCGCCAGCAGCCCGACAGGTCCAACTCAGCCCCAGCATTTT.

The rearrangement joins TRBV27 to TRBJ2-3, with D unresolved. Germline V gene sequence: CDR1 MNHEY, CDR2 SMNVEV (reference sequence). V lost 5 bases, J lost 5 bases, and 23 bases lay in between. The CDR3 spans 17 residues. CDR3 bases: TGTGCCAGCAGTCCTAAGTGGTTTACTGCGTCCCAAGATACGCAGTATTTT. Translated: CASSPKWFTASQDTQYF.

The J gene is TRBJ2-1, the V gene TRBV5-1; 8 bases map to TRBD1. J was trimmed by 5 bases and V by 4 bases; bases with no gene match: 8. Per the germline V gene, CDR1 is SGHRS and CDR2 is YFSETQ. The CDR3 extends over 15 amino acids. CDR3 sequence (DNA): TGCGCCAGCAGCCTTCGACAGGGGATGGACAATGAGCAGTTCTTC. Amino acids: CASSLRQGMDNEQFF.

There are many counts of this clonotype. V gene TRBV20-1 combines with J gene TRBJ2-1, with 9 bases lining up with TRBD2. Losses at the gene ends were 4 bases for V and 0 bases for J; bases not matched to a gene: 4. CDR3 length: 15 amino acids. In germline, CDR1 is DFQATT, CDR2 SNEGSKA (reference sequence). CDR3 in amino acids: CSATSGVSSYNEQFF. In DNA, the CDR3 is TGCAGTGCTACTAGCGGGGTTAGCTCCTACAATGAGCAGTTCTTC.

This clonotype was seen a few times. The chain employs TRBV11-2 and TRBJ2-7; 11 bases match TRBD2. Losses at the gene ends were 1 base for V and 2 bases for J; bases not matched to a gene: 13. The CDR3 runs to 19 residues. Germline CDR1 SGHAT, CDR2 FQNNGV. In nucleotides, the CDR3 is TGTGCCAGCAGCTTAGGATCCCCGATAGCGGGGGGGCCCACCTACGAGCAGTACTTC. Its protein is CASSLGSPIAGGPTYEQYF.

The table lists this clonotype with many counts. The chain is built from TRBV20-1 and TRBJ2-3, with D perhaps matching TRBD1 (6 bases). The ends were cut back, 0 bases at V and 0 bases at J, with 16 bases in the middle. The CDR3 runs 17 residues. In germline, CDR1 is DFQATT, CDR2 SNEGSKA (reference sequence). In nucleotides, the CDR3 is TGCAGTGCTAGAGATCTCCCCGGGACAATTAGCACAGATACGCAGTATTTT. This gives the protein CSARDLPGTISTDTQYF.

This clonotype has ten or more counts. This chain uses TRBV6-4 with TRBJ2-7; maybe TRBD1 (6 bases). This CDR3 region has 16 residues. Germline assignment: CDR1 MRHNA and CDR2 SNTAGT. The ends were cut back, 6 bases at V and 3 bases at J, with 21 bases in the middle. CDR3 in amino acids: CASRTSGQVSRYEQYV. The DNA for the CDR3 is TGTGCCAGCAGAACCTCGGGACAAGTCTCCCGCTACGAGCAGTACGTC.

There are many counts of this clonotype. The genes are TRBV20-1 and TRBJ2-5; D uncertain. V lost 2 bases, J lost 5 bases, and 15 bases lay in between. This CDR3 region has 14 residues. CDR1 DFQATT and CDR2 SNEGSKA come from the germline V gene (reference sequence). The CDR3 spells CSARTDLQGETQYF. CDR3 coding DNA: TGCAGTGCTAGAACCGACCTACAAGGGGAGACCCAGTACTTC.

This clonotype was seen more than once but under ten times. The rearrangement uses TRBV15 and TRBJ2-5; D perhaps matches TRBD2 (6 bases). Trimming shortened V by 5 bases and J by 2 bases, and 15 bases separated the two germline ends. The germline gives CDR1 LNHNV, CDR2 YYDKDF (reference sequence). The CDR3 sequence is 15 residues long. The CDR3 DNA follows: TGTGCCACCAGCGCCCCGGGACTTCAACAAGAGACCCAGTACTTC. Translated: CATSAPGLQQETQYF.

A word on this clonotype: A read error may be the cause here, since a much bigger clone is one base away. The V call is TRBV29-1, the J call TRBJ2-2; D might be TRBD2 (5 bases). The CDR3 length is 13 residues. Germline CDR1 is SQVTM and CDR2 is ANQGSEA. The CDR3 bases are TGCAGCGTTGAAGGCAGGCGGGCCGGGGAGCCGTTTTTT. It encodes CSVEGRRAGEPFF.

V usage is TRBV5-1 and J usage is TRBJ2-7; the D gene is possibly TRBD2 (6 bases). V shed 0 bases and J shed 2 bases, with 12 bases lying between them. The germline V gene encodes CDR1 SGHRS and CDR2 YFSETQ. This CDR3 comprises 15 residues. Here the CDR3 reads CASSLGGLSAYEQYF. The CDR3 DNA reads TGCGCCAGCAGCTTGGGGGGACTTTCGGCCTACGAGCAGTACTTC.

This clonotype was counted ten times or more. J is TRBJ2-2 and V is TRBV20-1; D is unresolved. Germline values: CDR1 DFQATT, CDR2 SNEGSKA (reference sequence). The CDR3 is made up of 15 amino acids. V lost 1 base to trimming and J lost 1 base, with 10 bases between them. CDR3 residues: CSARAAWVNTGELFF. The DNA of the CDR3 is TGCAGTGCTAGAGCTGCATGGGTGAACACCGGGGAGCTGTTTTTT.

This clonotype has just a few counts. The chain couples TRBV12-3 or TRBV12-4 to TRBJ1-5; D remains unclear. The CDR3 loop spans 16 amino acids. Trimming took 3 bases from V and 0 from J, leaving 12 bases between them. The CDR3 region is CASSFMGVLSNQPQHF. Here the CDR3 DNA reads TGTGCCAGCAGTTTCATGGGAGTTCTTAGCAATCAGCCCCAGCATTTT.

In this sample, this clonotype turned up a few times. The chain couples TRBV10-3 to TRBJ2-1; 7 nucleotides match TRBD2. Germline V gives CDR1 ENHRY, CDR2 SYGVKD. V shed 9 bases and J 1 base; nucleotides not matched to a gene: 6. The CDR3 spans 14 residues. CDR3 in amino acids: CAMGEGTSYNEQFF. The CDR3 DNA reads as TGTGCCATGGGGGAGGGGACTTCCTACAATGAGCAGTTCTTC.

This clonotype was found many times. The chain links TRBV10-3 to TRBJ2-7; D is unclear. This CDR3 has 14 amino acids. V shed 0 bases and J shed 3 bases, with 9 bases lying between them. Germline V CDR1 and CDR2: ENHRY, SYGVKD. CDR3: CAISESGRNYEQYF. In DNA form, the CDR3 reads TGTGCCATCAGTGAGTCGGGCAGAAACTACGAGCAGTACTTC.

This clonotype was observed at least ten times. The rearrangement joins TRBV12-3 or TRBV12-4 to TRBJ1-1, with a tentative D call TRBD1 (5 bases). The ends were cut back, 1 base at V and 5 bases at J, with 11 bases in the middle. The CDR3 consists of 14 residues. CDR3 sequence (DNA): TGTGCCAGCAGTTTAGTTAGGGGATGGACTGAAGCTTTCTTT. It encodes CASSLVRGWTEAFF.

This clonotype was found many times. This chain connects TRBV6-1 to TRBJ2-5, with 11 bases that match TRBD1. After removal of 7 bases from V and 4 bases from J, the junction contained 5 bases not matched to a gene. Germline CDR1 and CDR2: MNHNS and SASEGT. The CDR3 is 14 amino acids. CDR3 protein: CASTAGTGGETQYF. As DNA, the CDR3 is TGTGCCAGCACCGCCGGGACAGGGGGAGAGACCCAGTACTTC.

This clonotype was found many times. J is TRBJ2-1 and V is TRBV19; a possible D gene is TRBD1 (6 bases). The CDR3 runs 15 residues. Trimming cost V 8 bases and J 0 bases, with 14 bases left between them. The germline CDR1 and CDR2 sequences are LNHDA and SQIVND (reference sequence). The CDR3 spells CASCSTGSSYNEQFF. For the CDR3, the DNA is TGTGCCAGTTGTTCAACAGGGAGCTCCTACAATGAGCAGTTCTTC.

At least ten counts were recorded for this clonotype. The genes are TRBV7-2 and TRBJ2-7; D is possibly TRBD2 (5 bases). Germline V gives CDR1 SGHTA, CDR2 FQGNSA. The CDR3 has 16 amino acids. Trimming took off 0 bases at V and 2 bases at J, with 14 bases between the two ends. The CDR3: CASSLATSTEAYEQYF. The CDR3 DNA sequence: TGTGCCAGCAGCTTAGCAACTAGTACAGAAGCCTACGAGCAGTACTTC.

This clonotype was seen ten or more times. V gene TRBV29-1 combines with J gene TRBJ2-3; a possible D gene is TRBD1 (6 bases). The ends were cut back, 3 bases at V and 4 bases at J, with 11 bases in the middle. This CDR3 has 13 amino acids. Germline CDR1 reads SQVTM; CDR2 reads ANQGSEA. In DNA form, the CDR3 reads TGCAGCGTTGACGGACCAGGGGCAGATACGCAGTATTTT. Its protein is CSVDGPGADTQYF.

This clonotype was found many times. The gene calls are TRBV20-1 and TRBJ2-1; no definite D call. Germline CDR1 and CDR2: DFQATT and SNEGSKA (reference sequence). Trimming shortened V by 7 bases and J by 4 bases, and 26 bases separated the two germline ends. The CDR3 length is 17 residues. The CDR3 loop reads CSVKGPTPPKTYNEQFF. CDR3 in DNA: TGCAGTGTTAAGGGCCCCACCCCCCCAAAGACATACAATGAGCAGTTCTTC.

This clonotype was seen repeatedly, ten times or more. CDR3 amino acids: CASSSGVSYEQYF. The CDR3 nucleotides are TGTGCCAGCAGCTCGGGGGTCTCCTACGAGCAGTACTTC. The rearrangement uses TRBV7-2 and TRBJ2-7; D possibly corresponds to TRBD2 (6 bases). The V gene's germline CDR1 is SGHTA and CDR2 FQGNSA. V was shortened by 4 bases and J by 0 bases, with 7 bases between the two germline ends. There are 13 residues in the CDR3.

As concerns this clonotype: A much larger clone lies a single base off, so this may be a read error. The J gene is TRBJ2-2, the V gene TRBV29-1; a possible D gene is TRBD2 (5 bases). In germline, CDR1 is SQVTM, CDR2 ANQGSEA. The V end lost 3 bases, the J end lost 1 base, and 12 bases lay between the germline ends. The CDR3 has 15 residues. CDR3 protein: CSVEKVSGNTGELFF. DNA of the CDR3: TGCAGCGTTGAGAAAGTCAGCGGGAACACCGGGGAGCTGTTTTTT.

CDR3 bases: TGTGCCAGCAGCCCCGGGGTCCTCGGCTATGGCTACACCTTC. It yields the protein CASSPGVLGYGYTF. The chain joins TRBV5-5 to TRBJ1-2; D call uncertain. Germline CDR1 reads SGHKS; CDR2 reads YYEKEE (reference sequence). This CDR3 spans 14 amino acids. The V end was cut by 4 bases, the J end by 4 bases, with 14 bases between.

The sample holds a few counts of this clonotype. The chain recombines TRBV5-6 with TRBJ2-5; 10 bases match TRBD1. V lost 4 bases and J lost 0; bases outside the gene matches: 3. The CDR3 has 15 amino acids. CDR1 is SGHDT, CDR2 YYEEEE, per germline. CDR3 region: CASSPDRGNQETQYF. The CDR3 bases are TGTGCCAGCAGCCCGGACAGGGGGAACCAAGAGACCCAGTACTTC.